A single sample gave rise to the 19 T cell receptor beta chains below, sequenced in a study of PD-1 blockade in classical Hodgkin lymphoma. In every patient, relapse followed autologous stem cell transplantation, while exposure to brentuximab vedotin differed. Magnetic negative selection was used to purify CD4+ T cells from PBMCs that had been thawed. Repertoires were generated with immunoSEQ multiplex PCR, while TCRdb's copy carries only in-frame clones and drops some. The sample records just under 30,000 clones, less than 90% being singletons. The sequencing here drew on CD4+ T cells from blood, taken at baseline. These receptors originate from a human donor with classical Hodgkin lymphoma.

CDR3 bases: TGTGCCAGCAGCTTAAACAGGATCTCTGGAAACACCATATATTTT. Its protein product is CASSLNRISGNTIYF. The rearrangement joins TRBV7-2 to TRBJ1-3; maybe TRBD1 (5 bases). Between the trimmed V and J ends, which lost 2 bases and 0 bases, there was a span of 8 bases. CDR1 and CDR2 (germline): SGHTA, FQGNSA. The CDR3 runs 15 residues. Full variable domain (outside the CDR3, taken from reference TRBV7-2 and TRBJ1-3): GAGVSQSPSNKVTEKGKDVELRCDPISGHTALYWYRQSLGQGLEFLIYFQGNSAPDKSGLPSDRFSAERTGGSVSTLTIQRTQQEDSAVYLCASSLNRISGNTIYFGEGSWLTVV.

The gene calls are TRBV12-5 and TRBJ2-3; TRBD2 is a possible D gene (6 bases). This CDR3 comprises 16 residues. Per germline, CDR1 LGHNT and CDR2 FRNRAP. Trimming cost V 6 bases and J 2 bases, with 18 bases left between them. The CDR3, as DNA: TGTGCTAGTGGCCGCGGGACGGTAGCGTACACAGATACGCAGTATTTT. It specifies CASGRGTVAYTDTQYF.

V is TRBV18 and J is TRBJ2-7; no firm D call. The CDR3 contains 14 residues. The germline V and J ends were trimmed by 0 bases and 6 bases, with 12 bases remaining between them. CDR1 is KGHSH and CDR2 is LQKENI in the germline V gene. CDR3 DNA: TGTGCCAGCTCACCACCGGGGTCTAGGGTCGAGCAGTACTTC. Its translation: CASSPPGSRVEQYF.

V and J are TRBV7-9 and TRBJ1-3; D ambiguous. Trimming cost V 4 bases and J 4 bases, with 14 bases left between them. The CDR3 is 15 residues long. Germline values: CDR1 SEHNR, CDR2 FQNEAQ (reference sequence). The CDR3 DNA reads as TGTGCCAGCAGCTCCCTAAGTAGAAACGGAAACACCATATATTTT. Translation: CASSSLSRNGNTIYF.

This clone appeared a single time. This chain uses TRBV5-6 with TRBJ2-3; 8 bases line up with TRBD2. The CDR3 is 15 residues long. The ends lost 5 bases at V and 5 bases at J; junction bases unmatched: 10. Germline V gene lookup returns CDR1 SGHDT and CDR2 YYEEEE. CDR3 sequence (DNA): TGTGCCAGCAGGACTATAGCGGGGTGGGTAGATACGCAGTATTTT. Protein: CASRTIAGWVDTQYF.

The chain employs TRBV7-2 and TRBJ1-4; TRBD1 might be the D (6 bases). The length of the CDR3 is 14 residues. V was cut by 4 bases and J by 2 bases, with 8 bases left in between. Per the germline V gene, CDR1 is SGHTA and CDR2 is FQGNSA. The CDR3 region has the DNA TGTGCCAGCAGCTCAACAGGGACTAATGAAAAACTGTTTTTT. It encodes CASSSTGTNEKLFF. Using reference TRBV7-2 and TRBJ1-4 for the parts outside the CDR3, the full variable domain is GAGVSQSPSNKVTEKGKDVELRCDPISGHTALYWYRQSLGQGLEFLIYFQGNSAPDKSGLPSDRFSAERTGGSVSTLTIQRTQQEDSAVYLCASSSTGTNEKLFFGSGTQLSVL.

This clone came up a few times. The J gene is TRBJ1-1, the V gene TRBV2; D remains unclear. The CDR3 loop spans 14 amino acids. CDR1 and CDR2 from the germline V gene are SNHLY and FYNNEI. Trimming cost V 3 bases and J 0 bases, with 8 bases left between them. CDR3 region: CASSDEGMNTEAFF. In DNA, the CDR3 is TGTGCCAGCAGTGATGAGGGAATGAACACTGAAGCTTTCTTT.

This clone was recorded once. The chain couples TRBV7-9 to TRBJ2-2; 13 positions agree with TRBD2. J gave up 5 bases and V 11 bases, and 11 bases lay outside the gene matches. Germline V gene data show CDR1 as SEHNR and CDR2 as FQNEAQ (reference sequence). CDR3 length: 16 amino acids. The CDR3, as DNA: TGTGCCCTAACGCGGACTAGCGGGAGAGGGACCGGGGAGCTGTTTTTT. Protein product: CALTRTSGRGTGELFF. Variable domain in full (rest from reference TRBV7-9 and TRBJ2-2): DTGVSQNPRHKITKRGQNVTFRCDPISEHNRLYWYRQTLGQGPEFLTYFQNEAQLEKSRLLSDRFSAERPKGSFSTLEIQRTEQGDSAMYLCALTRTSGRGTGELFFGEGSRLTVL.

The DNA for the CDR3 is TGTGCCAGCAGAGCTAGCACAGATACGCAGTATTTT. It is translated as CASRASTDTQYF. The rearrangement links TRBV2 to TRBJ2-3; no clear D. The germline gives CDR1 SNHLY, CDR2 FYNNEI. Trimming cost V 6 bases and J 0 bases, with 4 bases left between them. The CDR3 has 12 residues.

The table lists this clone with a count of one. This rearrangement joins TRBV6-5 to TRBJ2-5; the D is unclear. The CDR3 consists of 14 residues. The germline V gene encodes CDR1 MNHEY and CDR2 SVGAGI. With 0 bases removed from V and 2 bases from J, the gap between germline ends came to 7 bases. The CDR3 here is CASSYSPIQETQYF. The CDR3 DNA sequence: TGTGCCAGCAGTTACTCTCCAATTCAAGAGACCCAGTACTTC.

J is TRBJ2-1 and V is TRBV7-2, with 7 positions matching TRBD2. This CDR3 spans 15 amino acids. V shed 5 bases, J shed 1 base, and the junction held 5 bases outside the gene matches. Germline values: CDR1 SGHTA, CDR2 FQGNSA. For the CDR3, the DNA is TGTGCCAGCAGCACCGGACTAGGGTCCTACAATGAGCAGTTCTTC. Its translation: CASSTGLGSYNEQFF.

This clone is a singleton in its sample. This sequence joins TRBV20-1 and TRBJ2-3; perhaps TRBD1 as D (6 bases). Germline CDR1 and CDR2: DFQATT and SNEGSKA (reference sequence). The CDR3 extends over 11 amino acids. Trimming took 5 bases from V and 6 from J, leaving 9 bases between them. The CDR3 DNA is TGCAGTGCTCCCAGGGGTGATACGCAGTATTTT. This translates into CSAPRGDTQYF.

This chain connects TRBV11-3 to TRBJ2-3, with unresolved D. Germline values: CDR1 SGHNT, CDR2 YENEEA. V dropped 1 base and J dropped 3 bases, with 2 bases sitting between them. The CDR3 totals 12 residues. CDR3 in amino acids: CASSLATDTQYF. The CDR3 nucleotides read TGTGCCAGCAGCTTAGCGACAGATACGCAGTATTTT.

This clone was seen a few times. The CDR3 spells CASSLEGYYEQYF. The CDR3 DNA sequence: TGTGCCAGCAGTTTGGAGGGCTACTACGAGCAGTACTTC. The chain links TRBV27 to TRBJ2-7; D possibly corresponds to TRBD2 (6 bases). Trimming pared 3 bases from V and 3 bases from J, leaving 9 bases between. Germline V gene lookup returns CDR1 MNHEY and CDR2 SMNVEV (reference sequence). The CDR3 loop spans 13 amino acids.

The CDR3 DNA reads TGTGCCAGCAGCTTAGCGGCCGACAGAAATAACTACGAGCAGTACTTC. Translation gives CASSLAADRNNYEQYF. V usage is TRBV7-2 and J usage is TRBJ2-7; D may be TRBD1 (5 bases). The CDR3 length is 16 residues. Germline-derived CDR1 and CDR2 are SGHTA and FQGNSA. Trimming pared 0 bases from V and 3 bases from J, leaving 15 bases between.

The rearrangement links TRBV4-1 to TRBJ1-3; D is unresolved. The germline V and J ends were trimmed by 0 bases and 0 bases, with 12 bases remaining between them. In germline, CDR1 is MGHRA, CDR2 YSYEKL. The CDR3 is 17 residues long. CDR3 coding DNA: TGCGCCAGCAGCCAAGACTTGGGCGGTTACTCTGGAAACACCATATATTTT. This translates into CASSQDLGGYSGNTIYF.

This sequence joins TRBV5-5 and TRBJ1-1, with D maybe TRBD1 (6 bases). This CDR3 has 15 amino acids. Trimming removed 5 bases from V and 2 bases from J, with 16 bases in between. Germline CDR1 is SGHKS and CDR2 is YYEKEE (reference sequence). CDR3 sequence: CASSFTGNRNTEAFF. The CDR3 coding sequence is TGTGCCAGCAGTTTTACAGGGAATCGAAACACTGAAGCTTTCTTT.

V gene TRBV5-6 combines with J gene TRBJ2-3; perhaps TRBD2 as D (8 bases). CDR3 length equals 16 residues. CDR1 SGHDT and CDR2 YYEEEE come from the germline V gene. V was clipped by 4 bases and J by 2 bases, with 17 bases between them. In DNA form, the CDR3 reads TGTGCCAGCAGCCGGGGGGGACAGATCAACACAGATACGCAGTATTTT. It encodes CASSRGGQINTDTQYF.

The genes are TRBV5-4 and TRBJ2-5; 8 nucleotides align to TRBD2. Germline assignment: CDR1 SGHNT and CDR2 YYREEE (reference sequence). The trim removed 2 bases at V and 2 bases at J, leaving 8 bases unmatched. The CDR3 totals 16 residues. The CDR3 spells CASSFSKRESQETQYF. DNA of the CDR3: TGTGCCAGCAGCTTTTCTAAGCGGGAGAGTCAAGAGACCCAGTACTTC.